This T cell receptor (beta chain) came from a study of tumor and adjacent non-tumor tissue in lung cancer. As for the study in general: There were around 11 adenocarcinoma, a couple of squamous cell carcinoma and 1 small cell lung cancer cases. Samples averaged about 4.2 million productive TCRbeta reads each.

The CDR3 runs 12 residues. The library came from three nested PCR rounds adapted from ARM-PCR protocols. Using its own MiXCR run on the multiplex PCR reads, TCRdb lists one record per CDR3 protein. The sample comprises around 140,000 distinct CDR3 sequences, around 67% of which are singletons, and approximately 18% rests with the top ten. Study conclusions and caveats: Higher tumor TCR diversity was associated with shorter survival.

With respect to this clonotype: Its antigen is currently unknown. The junction departs from germline at one end; a sequencing error may be responsible.

RNA was extracted from bulk tissue without any cell sorting. The chain has TRBV12-3 or TRBV12-4 and TRBJ1-2; D is unclear. Sequencing used lung tumor tissue. This TCR came from a man in his 60s with small cell lung cancer. CDR3 in amino acids: CASSSDRYRYTF. CDR3 bases: TGTGCCAGCAGTTCCGACCGCTATCGCTACACCTTC.